These 27 T cell receptor beta chains share one sample of origin, sequenced in a study of T cells in Graves' hyperthyroidism and ophthalmopathy. Amplification targeted TCR beta CDR3 regions from RNA transcripts. RT-PCR in the first round (using the HTBI primer set) targeted the TCR CDR3. TCRdb reprocessed the multiplex PCR reads via MiXCR and lists one record per CDR3 protein. The sample has fewer than 850,000 distinct CDR3 sequences; 17% are singletons. Sequencing was done on a sample of blood. The receptors originated from a man aged 50 to 60 with Graves' hyperthyroidism.

The J gene is TRBJ2-3, the V gene TRBV20-1; TRBD2 aligns across 7 bases. With V trimmed by 6 bases and J by 6 bases, 6 bases remained unmatched. The V gene's germline CDR1 is DFQATT and CDR2 SNEGSKA (reference sequence). The CDR3 loop spans 12 amino acids. CDR3 loop: CSARTRVDTQYF. CDR3 bases: TGCAGTGCAAGGACTAGGGTGGATACGCAGTATTTT.

This clonotype has ten or more counts. The V and J genes are TRBV11-2 and TRBJ2-5, with D possibly TRBD2 on 6 matching bases. V was shortened by 2 bases and J by 4 bases, with 11 bases between the two germline ends. The length of the CDR3 is 14 residues. The V gene's germline CDR1 is SGHAT and CDR2 FQNNGV. This CDR3 reads CASSLLGGPETQYF. CDR3 nucleotides: TGTGCCAGCAGCTTATTGGGGGGTCCAGAGACCCAGTACTTC.

This clonotype showed up many times. This chain links TRBV24-1 with TRBJ2-1; TRBD1 agrees at 9 bases. This CDR3 has 16 amino acids. The junction had 7 bases not matched to a gene; V was cut back by 3 bases and J by 5 bases. Germline values: CDR1 KGHDR, CDR2 SFDVKD. The CDR3 is CATSDNLGQGHNEQFF. DNA of the CDR3: TGTGCCACCAGTGATAATTTGGGACAGGGTCACAATGAGCAGTTCTTC.

This clonotype was found many times. This chain connects TRBV28 to TRBJ2-7, with 8 bases identical to TRBD1. This CDR3 is 13 amino acids long. CDR1 and CDR2 from the germline V gene are MDHEN and SYDVKM. V trimming: 6 bases; J trimming: 6 bases; junction bases outside the gene matches: 7. DNA for the CDR3: TGTGCCAGCAGCTACAGGGGGGTTGTCGAGCAGTACTTC. The encoded protein is CASSYRGVVEQYF.

This clonotype was recorded at least ten times. This sequence joins TRBV2 and TRBJ2-1; 7 bases are a match to TRBD2. The V gene's germline CDR1 is SNHLY and CDR2 FYNNEI. The CDR3 consists of 17 residues. V shed 5 bases and J 2 bases; nucleotides not matched to a gene: 12. The CDR3 spells CASSLWVAGDAYNEQFF. The CDR3 nucleotides are TGTGCCAGCAGTCTCTGGGTGGCGGGAGACGCCTACAATGAGCAGTTCTTC. The complete variable domain, with remaining parts taken from reference TRBV2 and TRBJ2-1, reads EPEVTQTPSHQVTQMGQEVILRCVPISNHLYFYWYRQILGQKVEFLVSFYNNEISEKSEIFDDQFSVERPDGSNFTLKIRSTKLEDSAMYFCASSLWVAGDAYNEQFFGPGTRLTVL.

To note about this clonotype: This may be a read error: a much more frequent sequence differs by one nucleotide. The V call is TRBV2, the J call TRBJ2-1, with TRBD2 matching 13 bases. Germline-derived CDR1 and CDR2 are SNHLY and FYNNEI. V gave up 7 bases and J gave up 4 bases; unmatched junction bases: 4. The CDR3 has 15 amino acids. This chain's CDR3 is CASTWTSGSYNEQFF. The CDR3 nucleotides are TGTGCCAGCACCTGGACTAGCGGGAGTTACAATGAGCAGTTCTTC.

This rearrangement joins TRBV18 to TRBJ2-7; D may be TRBD1 (5 bases). CDR3 length equals 13 residues. Trimming left V 3 bases short and J 5 bases short, with 11 bases between. Germline-derived CDR1 and CDR2 are KGHSH and LQKENI. The CDR3 coding sequence is TGTGCCAGCTCACCCGGACAAAACCACGAGCAGTACTTC. Protein product: CASSPGQNHEQYF.

The rearrangement joins TRBV20-1 to TRBJ1-6; a weak D match, TRBD1 (6 bases). The CDR3 covers 15 residues. The V end was cut by 5 bases, the J end by 9 bases, with 20 bases between. CDR1 and CDR2 from the germline V gene are DFQATT and SNEGSKA (reference sequence). In nucleotides, the CDR3 is TGCAGTGCTTTAGGACAGATCCGAACGGGTTCACCCCTCCACTTT. Translating it yields CSALGQIRTGSPLHF.

This clonotype was seen only a few times. Being one base from a much bigger clone, this may be a read error. The final CDR3 position lacks the conserved phenylalanine or tryptophan, pointing to a likely read error. The rearrangement joins TRBV10-3 to TRBJ2-1, with D perhaps TRBD1 (6 bases). V lost 2 bases and J 0 bases, leaving 11 bases between the germline ends. CDR3 size: 16 residues. CDR1 is ENHRY and CDR2 is SYGVKD in the germline V gene. The CDR3 bases are TGTGCCATCAGTGAGCCGACAGGATTCTCCTACAATGAGCAGTTCCTC. This encodes CAISEPTGFSYNEQFL.

This clonotype was counted between two and nine times. The chain is built from TRBV9 and TRBJ2-1, with D tentatively TRBD1 (7 bases). The CDR3 contains 14 residues. Germline V gene lookup returns CDR1 SGDLS and CDR2 YYNGEE. V shed 4 bases and J shed 8 bases, with 16 bases lying between them. CDR3 amino acids: CASSPFGGGDEQFF. The CDR3 nucleotides are TGTGCCAGCAGCCCGTTCGGAGGGGGCGATGAGCAGTTCTTC.

The CDR3 loop is CSATRLAGSQETQYF. For the CDR3, the DNA is TGCAGTGCGACGAGATTAGCGGGTAGCCAAGAGACCCAGTACTTC. The V and J genes are TRBV20-1 and TRBJ2-5; 7 nucleotides line up with TRBD2. The germline V gene encodes CDR1 DFQATT and CDR2 SNEGSKA (reference sequence). The CDR3 spans 15 residues. The V gene end was trimmed by 6 bases and the J gene end by 1 base; junction bases not matched to a gene: 11.

This clonotype has a handful of counts. The CDR3, as DNA: TGTGCCAGCAGCGTACGGCGGGAATACAATGAGCAGTTCTTC. It is translated as CASSVRREYNEQFF. This chain connects TRBV9 to TRBJ2-1, with D perhaps TRBD2 (6 bases). The V end was cut by 1 base, the J end by 4 bases, with 9 bases between. In germline, CDR1 is SGDLS, CDR2 YYNGEE. The CDR3 has 14 amino acids.

V and J are TRBV28 and TRBJ1-4, with D perhaps TRBD1 (5 bases). CDR3 length: 18 amino acids. V lost 2 bases and J lost 8, with 24 bases in between. The germline CDR1 and CDR2 sequences are MDHEN and SYDVKM. CDR3 sequence (DNA): TGTGCCAGCAGTTTACCAGCACAGGTTAGCCCCCAAGCAGAAAAACTGTTTTTT. Translation: CASSLPAQVSPQAEKLFF.

With regard to this clonotype: A much larger clonotype is one base distant, so this may be a read error. The CDR3: CASSPSNRDEIQYF. DNA of the CDR3: TGTGCCAGCTCACCAAGCAACAGGGATGAGATCCAGTACTTC. This chain uses TRBV18 with TRBJ2-5; D is possibly TRBD1 (6 bases). The germline V gene encodes CDR1 KGHSH and CDR2 LQKENI. The CDR3 extends over 14 amino acids.

The chain recombines TRBV7-2 with TRBJ1-5; maybe TRBD1 (5 bases). The germline CDR1 and CDR2 sequences are SGHTA and FQGNSA. V shed 2 bases and J shed 4 bases, with 12 bases lying between them. The CDR3 covers 15 residues. The CDR3 loop is CASSLRTSGNQPQHF. Written as DNA, the CDR3 is TGTGCCAGCAGCTTAAGGACATCGGGGAATCAGCCCCAGCATTTT.

The chain joins TRBV5-1 to TRBJ2-7; the D call may be TRBD1 or TRBD2 (5 bases each). Germline CDR1 and CDR2: SGHRS and YFSETQ. This CDR3 comprises 16 residues. Trimming removed 4 bases at V and 0 bases at J, with 17 bases between. The CDR3 DNA reads as TGCGCCAGCAGCCTATCGGGACCCCTCAGCTCCTACGAGCAGTACTTC. This gives the protein CASSLSGPLSSYEQYF.

This clonotype appeared many times. The chain carries TRBV7-3 and TRBJ2-5, with D possibly being TRBD1 or TRBD2 (5 bases each). The CDR3 has 13 residues. Per germline, CDR1 SGHTA and CDR2 FQGTGA. Trimming removed 5 bases at V and 5 bases at J, with 12 bases between. In DNA, the CDR3 is TGTGCCAGCAGCCCGGGACCAGAGGAGACCCAGTACTTC. Protein: CASSPGPEETQYF.

This clonotype occurred many times. This chain uses TRBV20-1 with TRBJ2-5; tentatively, D is TRBD2 (6 bases). The CDR3 contains 15 residues. V was trimmed by 0 bases and J by 4 bases, leaving 15 bases between them. The germline V gene encodes CDR1 DFQATT and CDR2 SNEGSKA (reference sequence). CDR3 coding DNA: TGCAGTGCTAGAGACGCGGGATACTCAGGAGAGACCCAGTACTTC. Its protein product is CSARDAGYSGETQYF.

This clonotype has more than one count but fewer than ten. The J gene is TRBJ1-2, the V gene TRBV20-1, with 7 bases that match TRBD1. This CDR3 comprises 11 residues. The trim removed 7 bases at V and 4 bases at J, leaving 3 bases unmatched. Germline CDR1 reads DFQATT; CDR2 reads SNEGSKA (reference sequence). CDR3 DNA sequence: TGCAGTGTAAGGACAGGCTATGGCTACACCTTC. Its translation is CSVRTGYGYTF.

The chain joins TRBV20-1 to TRBJ2-2; TRBD1 matches at 8 bases. V lost 1 base and J lost 5; bases outside the gene matches: 3. The CDR3 spans 14 residues. Germline CDR1 reads DFQATT; CDR2 reads SNEGSKA (reference sequence). The CDR3 nucleotides are TGCAGTGCTAGAGGGACAGGGTTAACCGGGGAGCTGTTTTTT. It is translated as CSARGTGLTGELFF.

Only a few counts were recorded for this clonotype. This chain connects TRBV10-2 to TRBJ2-5, with D perhaps matching TRBD1 (6 bases). CDR1 and CDR2 from the germline V gene are WSHSY and SAAADI. This CDR3 is 12 amino acids long. V was cut by 5 bases and J by 5 bases, with 9 bases left in between. The CDR3 reads CASSSGVETQYF. The CDR3 DNA reads TGCGCCAGCAGTTCAGGGGTGGAGACCCAGTACTTC.

This clonotype has ten or more counts. J is TRBJ2-7 and V is TRBV28; 10 positions match TRBD1. The junction had 14 bases not matched to a gene; V was cut back by 5 bases and J by 7 bases. The germline gives CDR1 MDHEN, CDR2 SYDVKM. This CDR3 contains 16 residues. The CDR3, as DNA: TGTGCCAGCAGTACCACCACGGACAGGGGGGGATGGGAGCAGTACTTC. Its translation: CASSTTTDRGGWEQYF.

The chain links TRBV19 to TRBJ2-3, with 7 bases that match TRBD2. Germline CDR1 is LNHDA and CDR2 is SQIVND (reference sequence). This CDR3 region has 16 residues. The V segment lost 4 bases and the J segment 2 bases; nucleotides outside the gene matches: 9. The CDR3 nucleotides read TGTGCCAGTAGTACCATTTCCGGGAGGATCACAGATACGCAGTATTTT. Its protein product is CASSTISGRITDTQYF.

There are a few counts of this clonotype. The V gene is TRBV30, the J gene TRBJ2-1, with 8 bases aligning to TRBD2. V shed 2 bases, J shed 10 bases, and the junction held 7 bases outside the gene matches. This CDR3 is built from 13 residues. CDR1 GTSNPN and CDR2 SVGIG come from the germline V gene (reference sequence). CDR3 coding DNA: TGTGCCTGGAGTCTAAGCGGGAGCGGAGAGCAGTTCTTC. Translating gives CAWSLSGSGEQFF.

The rearrangement uses TRBV29-1 and TRBJ2-5, with 9 bases aligning to TRBD2. CDR1 and CDR2 from the germline V gene are SQVTM and ANQGSEA. The CDR3 consists of 13 residues. Germline trimming cut 6 bases from V and 4 bases from J; bases unmatched to any gene: 6. The CDR3 here is CSVRAGGTETQYF. Written as DNA, the CDR3 is TGCAGCGTCCGAGCGGGAGGAACAGAGACCCAGTACTTC.

This clonotype was picked up many times. The chain carries TRBV6-2 or TRBV6-3 and TRBJ2-1; D not certain. This CDR3 has 16 residues. The germline V and J ends were trimmed by 0 bases and 3 bases, with 12 bases remaining between them. Germline V gene sequence: CDR1 MNHEY, CDR2 SVGEGT. CDR3 sequence reads: CASSYSDGNFYNEQFF. The DNA of the CDR3 is TGTGCCAGCAGTTACTCGGACGGCAACTTCTACAATGAGCAGTTCTTC.

This clonotype was observed at least ten times. The chain recombines TRBV6-1 with TRBJ2-7; TRBD1 agrees at 9 bases. This CDR3 comprises 15 residues. V trimming: 10 bases; J trimming: 4 bases; junction bases outside the gene matches: 14. Germline V gives CDR1 MNHNS, CDR2 SASEGT. The CDR3 region is CATLHGQGLMYEQYF. The CDR3 region has the DNA TGTGCCACCCTCCACGGACAGGGGTTAATGTACGAGCAGTACTTC.